This T cell receptor (beta chain) emerged from a study of blood T cell repertoires in COVID-19. Study-wide background: The cDNA or gDNA used as material had been derived from T cells, B-cell-depleted T cells, or PBMCs.

With 3 bases removed from V and 0 bases from J, the gap between germline ends came to 11 bases. The CDR3 is made up of 14 amino acids. Per the germline V gene, CDR1 is GTSNPN and CDR2 is SVGIG (reference sequence). Original processing notes: How many nucleated cells were present was estimated from reference gene primer amplification. Only in-frame clones appear in the TCRdb table, and some are missing; sequencing was by immunoSEQ multiplex PCR. The V and J calls and the clone size are those of that table, but D and trimming were determined from the DNA. Seen here are over 55,000 clones, 75% to 85% observed once, and the top ten hold approximately 23%.

This clonotype was sampled from a man aged 50 to 60 with acute or convalescent COVID-19. This chain connects TRBV30 to TRBJ1-1; D might be TRBD1 (5 bases). The sample was peripheral blood. The CDR3 DNA follows: TGTGCCTGGAGCGGGCTAGGGGTGAACACTGAAGCTTTCTTT. Residues: CAWSGLGVNTEAFF.